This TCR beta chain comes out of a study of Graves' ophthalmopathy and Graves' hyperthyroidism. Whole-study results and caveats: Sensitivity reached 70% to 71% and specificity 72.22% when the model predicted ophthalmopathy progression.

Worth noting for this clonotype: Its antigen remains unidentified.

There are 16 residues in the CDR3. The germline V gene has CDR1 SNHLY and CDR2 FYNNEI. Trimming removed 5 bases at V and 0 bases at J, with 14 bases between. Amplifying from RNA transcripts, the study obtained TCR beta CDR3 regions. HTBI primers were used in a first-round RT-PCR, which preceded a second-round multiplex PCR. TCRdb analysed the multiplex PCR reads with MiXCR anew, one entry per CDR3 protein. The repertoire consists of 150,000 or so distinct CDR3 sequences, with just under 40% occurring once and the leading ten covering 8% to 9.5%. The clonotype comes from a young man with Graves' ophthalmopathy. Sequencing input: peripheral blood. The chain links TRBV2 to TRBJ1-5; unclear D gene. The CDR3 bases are TGTGCCAGCAGTCCCCTGGCCAGCTATAGCAATCAGCCCCAGCATTTT. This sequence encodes CASSPLASYSNQPQHF.